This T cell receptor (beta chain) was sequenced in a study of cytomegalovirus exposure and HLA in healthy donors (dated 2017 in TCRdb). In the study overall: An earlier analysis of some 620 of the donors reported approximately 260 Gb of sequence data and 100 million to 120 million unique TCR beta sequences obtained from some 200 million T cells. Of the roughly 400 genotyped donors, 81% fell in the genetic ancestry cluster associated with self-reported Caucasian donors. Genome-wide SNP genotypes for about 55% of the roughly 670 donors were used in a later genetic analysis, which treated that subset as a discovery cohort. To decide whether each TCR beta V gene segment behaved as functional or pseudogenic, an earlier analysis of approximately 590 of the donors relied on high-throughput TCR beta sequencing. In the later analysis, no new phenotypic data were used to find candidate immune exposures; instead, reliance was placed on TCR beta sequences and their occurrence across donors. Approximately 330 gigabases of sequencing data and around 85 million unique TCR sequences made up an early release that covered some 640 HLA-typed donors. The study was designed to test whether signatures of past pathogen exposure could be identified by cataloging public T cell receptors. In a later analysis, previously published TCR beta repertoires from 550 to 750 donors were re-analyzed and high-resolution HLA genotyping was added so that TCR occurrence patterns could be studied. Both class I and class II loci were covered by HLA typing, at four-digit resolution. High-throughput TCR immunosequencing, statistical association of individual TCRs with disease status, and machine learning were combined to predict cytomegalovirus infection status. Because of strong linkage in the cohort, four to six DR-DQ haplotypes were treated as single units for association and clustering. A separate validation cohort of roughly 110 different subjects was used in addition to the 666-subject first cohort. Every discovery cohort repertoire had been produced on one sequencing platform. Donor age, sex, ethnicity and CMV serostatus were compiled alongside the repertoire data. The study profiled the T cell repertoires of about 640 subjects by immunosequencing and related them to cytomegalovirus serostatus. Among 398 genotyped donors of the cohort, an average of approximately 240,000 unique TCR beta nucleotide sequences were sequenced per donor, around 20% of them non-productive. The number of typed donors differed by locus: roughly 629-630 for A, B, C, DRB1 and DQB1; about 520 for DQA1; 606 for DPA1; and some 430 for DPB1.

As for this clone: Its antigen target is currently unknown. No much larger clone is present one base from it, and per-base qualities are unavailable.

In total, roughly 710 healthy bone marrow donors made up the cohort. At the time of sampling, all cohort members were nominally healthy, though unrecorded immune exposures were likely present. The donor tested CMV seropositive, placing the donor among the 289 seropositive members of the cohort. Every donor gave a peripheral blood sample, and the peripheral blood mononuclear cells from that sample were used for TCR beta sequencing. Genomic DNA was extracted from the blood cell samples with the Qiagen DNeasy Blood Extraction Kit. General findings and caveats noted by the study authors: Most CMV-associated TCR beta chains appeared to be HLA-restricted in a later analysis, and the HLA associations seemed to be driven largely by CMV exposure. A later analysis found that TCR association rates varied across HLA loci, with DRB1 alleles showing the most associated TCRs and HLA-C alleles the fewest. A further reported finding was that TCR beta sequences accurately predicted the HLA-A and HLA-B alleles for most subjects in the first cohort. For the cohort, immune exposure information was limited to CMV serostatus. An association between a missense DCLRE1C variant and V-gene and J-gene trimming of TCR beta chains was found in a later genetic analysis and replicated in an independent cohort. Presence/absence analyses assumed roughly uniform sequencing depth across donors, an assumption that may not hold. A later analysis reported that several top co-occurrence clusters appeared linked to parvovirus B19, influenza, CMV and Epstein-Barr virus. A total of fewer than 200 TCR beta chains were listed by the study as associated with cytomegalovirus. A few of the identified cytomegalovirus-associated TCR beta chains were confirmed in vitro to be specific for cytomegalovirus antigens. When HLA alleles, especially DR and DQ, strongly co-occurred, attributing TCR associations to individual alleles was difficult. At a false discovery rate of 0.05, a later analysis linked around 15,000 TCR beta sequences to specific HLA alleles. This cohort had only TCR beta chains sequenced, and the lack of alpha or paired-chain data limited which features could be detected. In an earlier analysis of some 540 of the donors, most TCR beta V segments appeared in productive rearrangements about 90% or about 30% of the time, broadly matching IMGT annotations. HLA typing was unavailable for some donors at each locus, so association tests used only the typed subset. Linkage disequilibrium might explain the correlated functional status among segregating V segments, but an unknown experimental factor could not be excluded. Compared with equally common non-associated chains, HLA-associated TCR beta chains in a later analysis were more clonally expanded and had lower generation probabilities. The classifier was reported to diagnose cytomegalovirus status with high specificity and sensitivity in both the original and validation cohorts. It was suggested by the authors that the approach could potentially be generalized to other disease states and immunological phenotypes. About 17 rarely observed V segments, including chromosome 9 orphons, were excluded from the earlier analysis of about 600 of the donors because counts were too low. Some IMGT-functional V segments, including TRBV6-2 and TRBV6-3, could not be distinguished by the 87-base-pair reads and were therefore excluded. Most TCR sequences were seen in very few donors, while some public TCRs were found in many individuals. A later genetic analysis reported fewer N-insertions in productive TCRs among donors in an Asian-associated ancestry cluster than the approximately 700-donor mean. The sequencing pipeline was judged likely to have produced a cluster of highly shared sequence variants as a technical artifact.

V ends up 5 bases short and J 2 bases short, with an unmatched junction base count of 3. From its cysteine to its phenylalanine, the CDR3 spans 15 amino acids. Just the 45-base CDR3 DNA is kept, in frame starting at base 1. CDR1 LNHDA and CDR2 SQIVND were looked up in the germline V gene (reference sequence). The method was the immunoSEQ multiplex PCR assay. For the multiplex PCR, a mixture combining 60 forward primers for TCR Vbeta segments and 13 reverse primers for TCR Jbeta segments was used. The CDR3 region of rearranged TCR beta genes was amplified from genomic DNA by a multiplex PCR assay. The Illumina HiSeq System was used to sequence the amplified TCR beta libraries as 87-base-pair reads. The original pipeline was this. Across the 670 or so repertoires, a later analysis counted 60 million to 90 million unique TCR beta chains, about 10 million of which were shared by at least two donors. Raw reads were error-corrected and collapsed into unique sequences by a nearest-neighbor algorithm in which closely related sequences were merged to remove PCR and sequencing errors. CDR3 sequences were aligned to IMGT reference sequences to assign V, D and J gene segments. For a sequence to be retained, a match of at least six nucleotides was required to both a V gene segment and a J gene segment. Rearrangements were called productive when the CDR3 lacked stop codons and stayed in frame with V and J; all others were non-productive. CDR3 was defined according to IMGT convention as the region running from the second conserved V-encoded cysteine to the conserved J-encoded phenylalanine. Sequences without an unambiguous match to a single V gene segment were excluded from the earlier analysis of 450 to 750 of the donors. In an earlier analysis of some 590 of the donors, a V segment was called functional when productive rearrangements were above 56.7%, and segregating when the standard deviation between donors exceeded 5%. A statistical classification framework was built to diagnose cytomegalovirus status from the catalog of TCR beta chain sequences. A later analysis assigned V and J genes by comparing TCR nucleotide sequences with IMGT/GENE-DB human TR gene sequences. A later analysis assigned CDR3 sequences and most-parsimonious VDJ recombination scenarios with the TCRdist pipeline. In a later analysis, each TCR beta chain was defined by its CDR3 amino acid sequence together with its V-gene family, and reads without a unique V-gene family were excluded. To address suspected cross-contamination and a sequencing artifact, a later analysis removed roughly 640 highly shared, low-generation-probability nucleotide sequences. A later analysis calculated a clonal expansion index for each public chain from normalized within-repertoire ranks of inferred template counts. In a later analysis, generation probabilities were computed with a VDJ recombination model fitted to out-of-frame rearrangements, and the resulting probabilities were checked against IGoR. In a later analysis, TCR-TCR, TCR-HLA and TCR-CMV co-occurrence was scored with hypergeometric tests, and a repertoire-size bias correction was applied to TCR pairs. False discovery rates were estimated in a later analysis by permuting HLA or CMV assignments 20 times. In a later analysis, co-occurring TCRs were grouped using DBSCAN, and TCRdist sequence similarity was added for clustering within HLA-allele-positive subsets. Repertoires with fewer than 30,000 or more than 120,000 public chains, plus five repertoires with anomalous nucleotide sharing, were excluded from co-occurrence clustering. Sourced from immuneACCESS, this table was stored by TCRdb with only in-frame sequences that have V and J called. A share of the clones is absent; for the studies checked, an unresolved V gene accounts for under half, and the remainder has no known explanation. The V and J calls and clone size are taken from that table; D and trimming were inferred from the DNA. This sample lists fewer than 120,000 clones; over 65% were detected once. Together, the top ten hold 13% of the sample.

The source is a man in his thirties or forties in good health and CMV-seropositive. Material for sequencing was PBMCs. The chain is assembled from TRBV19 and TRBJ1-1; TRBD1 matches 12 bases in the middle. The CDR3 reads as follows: CASSWGQGANTEAFF. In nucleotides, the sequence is TGTGCCAGTAGTTGGGGACAGGGGGCCAACACTGAAGCTTTCTTT.